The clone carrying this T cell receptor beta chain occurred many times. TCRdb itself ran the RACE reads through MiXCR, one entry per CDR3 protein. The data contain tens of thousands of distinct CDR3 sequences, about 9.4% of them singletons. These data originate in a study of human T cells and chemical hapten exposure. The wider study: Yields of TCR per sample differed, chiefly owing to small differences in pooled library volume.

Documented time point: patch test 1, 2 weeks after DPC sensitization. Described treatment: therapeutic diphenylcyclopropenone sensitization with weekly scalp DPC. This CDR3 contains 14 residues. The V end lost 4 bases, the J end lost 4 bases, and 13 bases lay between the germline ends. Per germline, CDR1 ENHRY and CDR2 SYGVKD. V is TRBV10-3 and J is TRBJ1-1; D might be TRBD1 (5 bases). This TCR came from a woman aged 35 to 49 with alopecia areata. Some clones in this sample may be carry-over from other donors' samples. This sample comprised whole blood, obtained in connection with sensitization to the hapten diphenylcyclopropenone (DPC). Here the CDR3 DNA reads TGTGCCATCAGTGTTGGGACGACCGGCACTGAAGCTTTCTTT. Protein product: CAISVGTTGTEAFF.